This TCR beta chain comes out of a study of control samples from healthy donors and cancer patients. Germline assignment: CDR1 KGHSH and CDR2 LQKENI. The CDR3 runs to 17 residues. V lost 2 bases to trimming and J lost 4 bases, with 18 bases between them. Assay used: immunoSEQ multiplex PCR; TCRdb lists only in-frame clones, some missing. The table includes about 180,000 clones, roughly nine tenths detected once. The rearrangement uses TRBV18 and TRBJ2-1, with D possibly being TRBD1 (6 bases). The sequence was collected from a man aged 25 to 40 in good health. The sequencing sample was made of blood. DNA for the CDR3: TGTGCCAGCTCACCAACATTGGCAGGCCAGGGGTACAATGAGCAGTTCTTC. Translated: CASSPTLAGQGYNEQFF. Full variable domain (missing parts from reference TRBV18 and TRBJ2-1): NAGVMQNPRHLVRRRGQEARLRCSPMKGHSHVYWYRQLPEEGLKFMVYLQKENIIDESGMPKERFSAEFPKEGPSILRIQQVVRGDSAAYFCASSPTLAGQGYNEQFFGPGTRLTVL.